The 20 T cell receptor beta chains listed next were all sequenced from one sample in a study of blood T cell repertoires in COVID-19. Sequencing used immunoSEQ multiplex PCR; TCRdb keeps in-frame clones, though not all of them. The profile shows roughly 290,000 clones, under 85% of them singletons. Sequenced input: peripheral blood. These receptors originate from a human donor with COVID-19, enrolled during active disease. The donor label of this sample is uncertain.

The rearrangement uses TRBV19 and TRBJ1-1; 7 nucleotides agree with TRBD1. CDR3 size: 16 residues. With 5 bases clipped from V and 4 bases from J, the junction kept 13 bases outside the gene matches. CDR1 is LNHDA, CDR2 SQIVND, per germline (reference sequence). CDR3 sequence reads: CASSPSRTGGSTEAFF. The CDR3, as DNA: TGTGCCAGTAGTCCGAGTAGGACAGGAGGAAGCACTGAAGCTTTCTTT.

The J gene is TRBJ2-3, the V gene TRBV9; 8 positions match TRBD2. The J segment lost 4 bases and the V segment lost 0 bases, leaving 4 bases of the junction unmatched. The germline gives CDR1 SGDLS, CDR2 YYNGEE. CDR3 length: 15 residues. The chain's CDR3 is CASSVGAGVSDTQYF. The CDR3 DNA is TGTGCCAGCAGCGTAGGAGCGGGAGTTTCAGATACGCAGTATTTT.

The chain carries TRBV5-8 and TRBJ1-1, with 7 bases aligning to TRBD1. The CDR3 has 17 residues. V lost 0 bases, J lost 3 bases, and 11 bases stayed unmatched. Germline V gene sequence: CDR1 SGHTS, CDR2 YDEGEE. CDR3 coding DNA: TGTGCCAGCAGCTTGGCCCGGGACAGCCGAGGAGACACTGAAGCTTTCTTT. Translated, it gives CASSLARDSRGDTEAFF. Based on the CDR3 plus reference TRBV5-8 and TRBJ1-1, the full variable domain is EAGVTQSPTHLIKTRGQQATLRCSPISGHTSVYWYQQALGLGLQFLLWYDEGEERNRGNFPPRFSGRQFPNYSSELNVNALELEDSALYLCASSLARDSRGDTEAFFGQGTRLTVV.

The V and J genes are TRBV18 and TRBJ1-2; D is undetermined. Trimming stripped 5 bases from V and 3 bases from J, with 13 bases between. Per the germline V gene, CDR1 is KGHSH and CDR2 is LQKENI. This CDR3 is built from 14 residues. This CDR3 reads CASSDGGQDYGYTF. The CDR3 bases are TGTGCCAGCTCAGACGGAGGGCAGGACTATGGCTACACCTTC.

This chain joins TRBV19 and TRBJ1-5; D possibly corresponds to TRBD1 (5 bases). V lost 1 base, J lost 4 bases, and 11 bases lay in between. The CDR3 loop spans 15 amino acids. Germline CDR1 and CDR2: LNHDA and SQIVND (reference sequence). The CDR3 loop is CASSIVTGENQPQHF. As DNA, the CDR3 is TGTGCCAGTAGTATAGTCACGGGGGAGAATCAGCCCCAGCATTTT.

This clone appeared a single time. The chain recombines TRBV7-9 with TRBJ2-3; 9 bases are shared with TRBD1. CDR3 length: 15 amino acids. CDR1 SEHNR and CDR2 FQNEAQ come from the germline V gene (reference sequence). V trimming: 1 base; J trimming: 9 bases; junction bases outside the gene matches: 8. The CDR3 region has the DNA TGTGCCAGCAGCTTAGGATCCGGGACAGGGAGGACGCAGTATTTT. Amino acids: CASSLGSGTGRTQYF.

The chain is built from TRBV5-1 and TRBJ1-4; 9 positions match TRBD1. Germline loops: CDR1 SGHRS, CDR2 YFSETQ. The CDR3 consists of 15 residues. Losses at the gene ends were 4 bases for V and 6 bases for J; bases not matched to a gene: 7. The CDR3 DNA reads TGCGCCAGCAGCCCGGGGGGGACAGGGTATGAAAAACTGTTTTTT. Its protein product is CASSPGGTGYEKLFF. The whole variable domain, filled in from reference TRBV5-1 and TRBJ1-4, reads KAGVTQTPRYLIKTRGQQVTLSCSPISGHRSVSWYQQTPGQGLQFLFEYFSETQRNKGNFPGRFSGRQFSNSRSEMNVSTLELGDSALYLCASSPGGTGYEKLFFGSGTQLSVL.

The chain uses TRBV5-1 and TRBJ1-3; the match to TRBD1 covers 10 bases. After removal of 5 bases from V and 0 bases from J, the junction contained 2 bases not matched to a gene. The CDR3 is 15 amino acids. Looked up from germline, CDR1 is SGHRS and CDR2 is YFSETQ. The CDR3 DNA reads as TGCGCCAGCAGTCGGGACAGGGGCTCTGGAAACACCATATATTTT. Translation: CASSRDRGSGNTIYF. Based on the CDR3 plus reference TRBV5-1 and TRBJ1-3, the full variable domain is KAGVTQTPRYLIKTRGQQVTLSCSPISGHRSVSWYQQTPGQGLQFLFEYFSETQRNKGNFPGRFSGRQFSNSRSEMNVSTLELGDSALYLCASSRDRGSGNTIYFGEGSWLTVV.

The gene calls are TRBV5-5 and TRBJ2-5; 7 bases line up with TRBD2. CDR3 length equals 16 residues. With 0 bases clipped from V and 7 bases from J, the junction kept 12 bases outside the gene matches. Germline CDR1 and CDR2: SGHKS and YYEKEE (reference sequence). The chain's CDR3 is CASSLAGGSPAVTQYF. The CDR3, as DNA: TGTGCCAGCAGCTTGGCCGGGGGGAGCCCGGCAGTGACCCAGTACTTC.

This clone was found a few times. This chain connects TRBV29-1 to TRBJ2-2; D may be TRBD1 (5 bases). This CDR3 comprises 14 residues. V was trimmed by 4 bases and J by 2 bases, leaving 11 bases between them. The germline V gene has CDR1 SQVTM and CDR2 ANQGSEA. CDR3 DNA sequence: TGCAGCGTTGGATTCCAGGGCAACACCGGGGAGCTGTTTTTT. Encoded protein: CSVGFQGNTGELFF.

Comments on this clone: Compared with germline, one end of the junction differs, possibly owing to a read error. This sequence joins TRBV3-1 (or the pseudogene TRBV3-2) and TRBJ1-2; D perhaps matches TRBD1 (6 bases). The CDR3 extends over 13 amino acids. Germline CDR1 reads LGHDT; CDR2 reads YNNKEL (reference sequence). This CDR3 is CASSQEAPQGFAF. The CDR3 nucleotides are TGTGCCAGCAGCCAAGAGGCACCACAGGGTTTCGCCTTC.

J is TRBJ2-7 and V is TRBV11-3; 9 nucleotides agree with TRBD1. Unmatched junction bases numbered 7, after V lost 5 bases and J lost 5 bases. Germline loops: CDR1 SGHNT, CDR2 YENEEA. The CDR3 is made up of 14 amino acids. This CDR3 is CASSTGTGPHEQYF. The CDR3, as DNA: TGTGCCAGCAGCACCGGGACAGGGCCCCACGAGCAGTACTTC.

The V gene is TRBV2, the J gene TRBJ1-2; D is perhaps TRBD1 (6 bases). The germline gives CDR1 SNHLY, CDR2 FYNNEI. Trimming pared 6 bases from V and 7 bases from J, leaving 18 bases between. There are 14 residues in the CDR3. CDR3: CASSPTGTFSGYTF. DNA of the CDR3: TGTGCCAGCAGCCCCACAGGGACCTTCTCTGGCTACACCTTC.

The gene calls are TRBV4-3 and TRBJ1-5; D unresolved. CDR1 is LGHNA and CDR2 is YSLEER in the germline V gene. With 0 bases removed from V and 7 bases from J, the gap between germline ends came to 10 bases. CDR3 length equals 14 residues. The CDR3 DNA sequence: TGCGCCAGCAGCCAAGATCTTTGGGAGCAGCCCCAGCATTTT. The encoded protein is CASSQDLWEQPQHF.

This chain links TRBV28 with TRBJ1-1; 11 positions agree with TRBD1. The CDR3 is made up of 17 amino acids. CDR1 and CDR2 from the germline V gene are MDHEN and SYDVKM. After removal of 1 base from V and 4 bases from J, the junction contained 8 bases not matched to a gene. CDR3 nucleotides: TGTGCCAGCAGTTTATATTTAGGACAGGGGGCAGTCACTGAAGCTTTCTTT. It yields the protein CASSLYLGQGAVTEAFF.

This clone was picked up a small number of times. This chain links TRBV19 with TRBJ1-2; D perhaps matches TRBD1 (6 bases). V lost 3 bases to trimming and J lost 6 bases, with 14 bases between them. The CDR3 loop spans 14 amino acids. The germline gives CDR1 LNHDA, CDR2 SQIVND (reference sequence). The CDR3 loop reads CASSMVGQVNGYTF. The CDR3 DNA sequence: TGTGCCAGTAGTATGGTGGGACAAGTGAATGGCTACACCTTC.

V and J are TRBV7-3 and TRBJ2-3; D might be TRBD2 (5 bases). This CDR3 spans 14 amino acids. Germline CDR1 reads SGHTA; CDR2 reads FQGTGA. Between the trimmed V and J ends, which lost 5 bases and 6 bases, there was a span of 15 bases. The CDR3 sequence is CASSPGSSRDTQYF. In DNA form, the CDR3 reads TGTGCCAGCAGCCCGGGGTCTTCGAGGGATACGCAGTATTTT.

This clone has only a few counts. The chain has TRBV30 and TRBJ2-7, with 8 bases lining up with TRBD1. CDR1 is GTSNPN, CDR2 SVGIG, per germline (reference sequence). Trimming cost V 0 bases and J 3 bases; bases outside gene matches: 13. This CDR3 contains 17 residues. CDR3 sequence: CAWSVPQGGRENYEQYF. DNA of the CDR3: TGTGCCTGGAGTGTACCACAGGGGGGACGGGAGAACTACGAGCAGTACTTC.

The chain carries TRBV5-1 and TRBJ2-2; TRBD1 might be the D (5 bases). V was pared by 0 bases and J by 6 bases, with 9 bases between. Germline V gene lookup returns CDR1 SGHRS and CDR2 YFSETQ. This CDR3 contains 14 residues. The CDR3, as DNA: TGCGCCAGCAGCTTGGGGTGGGGCGCCGGGGAGCTGTTTTTT. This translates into CASSLGWGAGELFF.

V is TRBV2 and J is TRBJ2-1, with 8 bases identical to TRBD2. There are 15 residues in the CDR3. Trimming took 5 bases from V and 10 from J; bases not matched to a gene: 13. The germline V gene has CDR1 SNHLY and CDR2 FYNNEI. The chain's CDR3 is CASSPEITSGQEQFF. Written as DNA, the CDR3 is TGTGCCAGCAGTCCTGAAATTACTAGCGGACAGGAGCAGTTCTTC.